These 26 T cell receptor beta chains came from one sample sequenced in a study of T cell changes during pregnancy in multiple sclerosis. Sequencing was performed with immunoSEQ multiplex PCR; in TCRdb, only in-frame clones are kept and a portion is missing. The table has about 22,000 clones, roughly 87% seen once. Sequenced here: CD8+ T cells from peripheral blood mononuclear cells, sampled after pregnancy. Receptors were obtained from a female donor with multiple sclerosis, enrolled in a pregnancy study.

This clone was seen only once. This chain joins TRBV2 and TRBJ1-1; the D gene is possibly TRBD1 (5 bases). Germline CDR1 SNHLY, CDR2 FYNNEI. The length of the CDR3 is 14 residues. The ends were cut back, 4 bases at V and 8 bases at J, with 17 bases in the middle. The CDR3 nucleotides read TGTGCCAGCAGTGGTGGACAAAGAGGACTAGAAGCTTTCTTT. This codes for CASSGGQRGLEAFF.

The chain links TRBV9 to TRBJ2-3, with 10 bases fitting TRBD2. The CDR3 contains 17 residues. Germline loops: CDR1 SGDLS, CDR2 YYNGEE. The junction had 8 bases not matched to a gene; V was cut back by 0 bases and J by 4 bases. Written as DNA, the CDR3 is TGTGCCAGCAGCGTAGGGACTAGCGGAGGGGGGGCAGATACGCAGTATTTT. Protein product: CASSVGTSGGGADTQYF.

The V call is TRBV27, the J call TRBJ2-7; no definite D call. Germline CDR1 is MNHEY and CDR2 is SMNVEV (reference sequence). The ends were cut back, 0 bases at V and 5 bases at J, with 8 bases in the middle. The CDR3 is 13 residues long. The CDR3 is CASSLSPRNEQYF. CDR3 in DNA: TGTGCCAGCAGTTTATCCCCCAGGAACGAGCAGTACTTC.

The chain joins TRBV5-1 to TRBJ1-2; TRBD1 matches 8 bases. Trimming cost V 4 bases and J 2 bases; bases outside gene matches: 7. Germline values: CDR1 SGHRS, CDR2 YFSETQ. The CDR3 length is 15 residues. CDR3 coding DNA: TGCGCCAGCAGCCGTCACAGGGGGTTCAACTATGGCTACACCTTC. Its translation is CASSRHRGFNYGYTF. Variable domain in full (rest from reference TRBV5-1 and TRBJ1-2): KAGVTQTPRYLIKTRGQQVTLSCSPISGHRSVSWYQQTPGQGLQFLFEYFSETQRNKGNFPGRFSGRQFSNSRSEMNVSTLELGDSALYLCASSRHRGFNYGYTFGSGTRLTVV.

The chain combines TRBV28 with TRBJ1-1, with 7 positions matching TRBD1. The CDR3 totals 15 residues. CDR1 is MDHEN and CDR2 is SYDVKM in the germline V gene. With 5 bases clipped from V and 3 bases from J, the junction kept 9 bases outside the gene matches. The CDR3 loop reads CASSGYRGEDTEAFF. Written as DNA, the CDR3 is TGTGCCAGCAGTGGTTACAGGGGCGAGGACACTGAAGCTTTCTTT.

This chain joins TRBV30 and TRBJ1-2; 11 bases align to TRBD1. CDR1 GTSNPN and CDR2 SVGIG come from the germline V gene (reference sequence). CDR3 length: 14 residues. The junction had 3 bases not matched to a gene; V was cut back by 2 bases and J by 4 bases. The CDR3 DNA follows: TGTGCCTGGAGTTTTGGGACAGGGGGCTATGGCTACACCTTC. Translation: CAWSFGTGGYGYTF.

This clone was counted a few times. CDR3 sequence: CAISEPRDSYEQYF. The CDR3 DNA sequence: TGTGCCATCAGTGAGCCGCGGGACTCATACGAGCAGTACTTC. The chain is built from TRBV10-3 and TRBJ2-7, with TRBD2 as a possible D gene (6 bases). In germline, CDR1 is ENHRY, CDR2 SYGVKD. The CDR3 has 14 residues. V lost 2 bases and J 4 bases, leaving 12 bases between the germline ends.

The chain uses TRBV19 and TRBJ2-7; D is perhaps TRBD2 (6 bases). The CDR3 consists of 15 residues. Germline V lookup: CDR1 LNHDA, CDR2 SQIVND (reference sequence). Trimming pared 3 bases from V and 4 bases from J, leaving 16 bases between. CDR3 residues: CASSIIPTGEYEQYF. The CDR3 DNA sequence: TGTGCCAGTAGTATCATCCCGACGGGAGAGTACGAGCAGTACTTC.

CDR3 bases: TGTGCCAGCAGTGACCTGCCGGACAGGGGTGATTCACCCCTCCACTTT. It encodes CASSDLPDRGDSPLHF. This chain links TRBV6-1 with TRBJ1-6; 9 bases align to TRBD1. The V and J ends lost 3 bases and 8 bases, in that order; junction bases with no gene match: 8. The germline V gene encodes CDR1 MNHNS and CDR2 SASEGT. The CDR3 spans 16 residues.

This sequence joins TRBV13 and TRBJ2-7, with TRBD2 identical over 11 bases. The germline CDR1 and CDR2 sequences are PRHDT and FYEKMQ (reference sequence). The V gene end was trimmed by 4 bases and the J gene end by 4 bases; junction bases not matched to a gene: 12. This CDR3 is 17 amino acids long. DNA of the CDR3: TGTGCCAGCAGCTCGTCACACGGGACTAGCGGCGTGTACGAGCAGTACTTC. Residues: CASSSSHGTSGVYEQYF. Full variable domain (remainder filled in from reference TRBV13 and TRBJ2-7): AAGVIQSPRHLIKEKRETATLKCYPIPRHDTVYWYQQGPGQDPQFLISFYEKMQSDKGSIPDRFSAQQFSDYHSELNMSSLELGDSALYFCASSSSHGTSGVYEQYFGPGTRLTVT.

The CDR3 coding sequence is TGTGCCAGCTCACCTTGGACTAGCGGGAGGCCACCCTCTGGGGCCAACGTCCTGACTTTC. Its protein is CASSPWTSGRPPSGANVLTF. This chain connects TRBV18 to TRBJ2-6; 14 positions agree with TRBD2. The CDR3 is 20 residues long. Losses at the gene ends were 3 bases for V and 0 bases for J; bases not matched to a gene: 7. Per the germline V gene, CDR1 is KGHSH and CDR2 is LQKENI.

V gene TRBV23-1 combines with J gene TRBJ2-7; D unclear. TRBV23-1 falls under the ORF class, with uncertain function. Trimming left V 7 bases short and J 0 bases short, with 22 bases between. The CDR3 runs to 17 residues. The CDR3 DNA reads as TGCGCCAGCACTCCACACCTGACTTTACACCTCTCCTACGAGCAGTACTTC. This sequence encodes CASTPHLTLHLSYEQYF.

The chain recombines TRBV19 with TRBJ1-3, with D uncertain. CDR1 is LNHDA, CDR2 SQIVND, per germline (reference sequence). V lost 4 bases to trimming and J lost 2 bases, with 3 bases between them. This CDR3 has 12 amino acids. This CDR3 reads CASSTAGNTIYF. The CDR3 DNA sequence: TGTGCCAGTAGTACAGCTGGAAACACCATATATTTT.

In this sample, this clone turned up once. CDR3 loop: CASSFSTSGQETQYF. Written as DNA, the CDR3 is TGTGCCAGCAGTTTTTCGACTAGCGGGCAAGAGACCCAGTACTTC. The chain employs TRBV27 and TRBJ2-5; 10 bases fit TRBD2. Germline CDR1 and CDR2: MNHEY and SMNVEV (reference sequence). V gave up 3 bases and J gave up 2 bases; unmatched junction bases: 3. The CDR3 runs to 15 residues.

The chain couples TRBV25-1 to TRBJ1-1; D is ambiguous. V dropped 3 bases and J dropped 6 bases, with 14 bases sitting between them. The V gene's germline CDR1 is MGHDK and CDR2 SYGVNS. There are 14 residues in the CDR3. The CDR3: CASSDSREMAEAFF. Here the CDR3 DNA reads TGTGCCAGCAGTGATTCGAGAGAGATGGCTGAAGCTTTCTTT. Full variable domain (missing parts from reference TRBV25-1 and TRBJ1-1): EADIYQTPRYLVIGTGKKITLECSQTMGHDKMYWYQQDPGMELHLIHYSYGVNSTEKGDLSSESTVSRIRTEHFPLTLESARPSHTSQYLCASSDSREMAEAFFGQGTRLTVV.

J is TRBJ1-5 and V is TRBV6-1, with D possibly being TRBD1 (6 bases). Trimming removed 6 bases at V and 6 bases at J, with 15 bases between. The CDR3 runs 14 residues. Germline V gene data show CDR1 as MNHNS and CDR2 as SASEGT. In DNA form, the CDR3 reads TGTGCCAGCAGAGAAACAGGGTCGGGTCAGCCCCAGCATTTT. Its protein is CASRETGSGQPQHF.

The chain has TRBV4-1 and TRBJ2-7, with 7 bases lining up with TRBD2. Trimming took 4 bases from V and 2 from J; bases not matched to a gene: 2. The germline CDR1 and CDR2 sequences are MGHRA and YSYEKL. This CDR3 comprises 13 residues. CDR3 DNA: TGCGCCAGCAGCCCCGGACTAGCCTACGAGCAGTACTTC. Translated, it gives CASSPGLAYEQYF.

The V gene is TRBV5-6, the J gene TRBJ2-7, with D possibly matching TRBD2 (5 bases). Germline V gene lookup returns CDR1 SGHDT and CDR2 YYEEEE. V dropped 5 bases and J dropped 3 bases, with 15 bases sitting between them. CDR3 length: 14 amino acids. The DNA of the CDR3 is TGTGCCAGCAGTGGCGGGCATAGCGTCTACGAGCAGTACTTC. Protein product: CASSGGHSVYEQYF.

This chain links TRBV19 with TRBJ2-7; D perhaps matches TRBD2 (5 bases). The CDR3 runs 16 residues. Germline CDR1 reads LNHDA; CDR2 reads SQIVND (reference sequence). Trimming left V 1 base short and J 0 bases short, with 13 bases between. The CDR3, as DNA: TGTGCCAGTAGTATAGGTCCAGCGGCCGACTCCTACGAGCAGTACTTC. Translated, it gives CASSIGPAADSYEQYF. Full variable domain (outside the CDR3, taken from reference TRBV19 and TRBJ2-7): DGGITQSPKYLFRKEGQNVTLSCEQNLNHDAMYWYRQDPGQGLRLIYYSQIVNDFQKGDIAEGYSVSREKKESFPLTVTSAQKNPTAFYLCASSIGPAADSYEQYFGPGTRLTVT.

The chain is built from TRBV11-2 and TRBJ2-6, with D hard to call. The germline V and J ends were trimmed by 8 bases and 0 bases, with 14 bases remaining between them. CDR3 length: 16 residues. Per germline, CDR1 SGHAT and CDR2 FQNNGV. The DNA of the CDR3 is TGTGCCAGCTCCAGAGGAAGTCCCTCTGGGGCCAACGTCCTGACTTTC. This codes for CASSRGSPSGANVLTF.

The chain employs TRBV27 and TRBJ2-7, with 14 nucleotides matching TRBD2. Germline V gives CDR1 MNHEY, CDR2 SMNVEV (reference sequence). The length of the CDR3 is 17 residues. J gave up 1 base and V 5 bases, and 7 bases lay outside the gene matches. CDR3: CASSETGLAGASYEQYF. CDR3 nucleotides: TGTGCCAGCAGTGAAACGGGACTAGCGGGAGCGTCCTACGAGCAGTACTTC.

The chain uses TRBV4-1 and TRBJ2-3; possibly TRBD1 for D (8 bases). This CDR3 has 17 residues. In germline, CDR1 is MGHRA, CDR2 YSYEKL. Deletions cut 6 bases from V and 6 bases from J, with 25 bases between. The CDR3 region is CASSQSLRTGRVDTQYF. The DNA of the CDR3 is TGCGCCAGCAGTCAATCTCTAAGGACAGGGAGGGTCGATACGCAGTATTTT.

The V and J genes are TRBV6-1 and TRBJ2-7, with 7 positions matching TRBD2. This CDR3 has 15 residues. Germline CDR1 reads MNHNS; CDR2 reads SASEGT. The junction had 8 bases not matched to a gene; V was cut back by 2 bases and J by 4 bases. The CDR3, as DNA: TGTGCCAGCAGTGAAAGAGCGGGAAGTGGATACGAGCAGTACTTC. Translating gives CASSERAGSGYEQYF.

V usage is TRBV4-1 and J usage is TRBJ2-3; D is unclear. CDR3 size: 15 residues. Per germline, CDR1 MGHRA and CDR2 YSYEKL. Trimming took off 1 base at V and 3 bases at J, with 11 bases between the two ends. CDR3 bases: TGCGCCAGCAGCCAAGCTATGGTTTGGACAGATACGCAGTATTTT. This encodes CASSQAMVWTDTQYF.

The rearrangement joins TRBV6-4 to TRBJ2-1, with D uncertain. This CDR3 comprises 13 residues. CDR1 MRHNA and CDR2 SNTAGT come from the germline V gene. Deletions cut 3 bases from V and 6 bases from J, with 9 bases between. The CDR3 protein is CASSESPVNEQFF. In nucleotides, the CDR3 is TGTGCCAGCAGTGAATCTCCGGTCAATGAGCAGTTCTTC.

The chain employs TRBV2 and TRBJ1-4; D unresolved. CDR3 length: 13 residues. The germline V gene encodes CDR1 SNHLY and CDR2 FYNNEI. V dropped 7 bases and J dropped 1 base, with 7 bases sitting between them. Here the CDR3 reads CASTSVTNEKLFF. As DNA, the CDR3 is TGTGCCAGCACCAGTGTAACTAATGAAAAACTGTTTTTT.